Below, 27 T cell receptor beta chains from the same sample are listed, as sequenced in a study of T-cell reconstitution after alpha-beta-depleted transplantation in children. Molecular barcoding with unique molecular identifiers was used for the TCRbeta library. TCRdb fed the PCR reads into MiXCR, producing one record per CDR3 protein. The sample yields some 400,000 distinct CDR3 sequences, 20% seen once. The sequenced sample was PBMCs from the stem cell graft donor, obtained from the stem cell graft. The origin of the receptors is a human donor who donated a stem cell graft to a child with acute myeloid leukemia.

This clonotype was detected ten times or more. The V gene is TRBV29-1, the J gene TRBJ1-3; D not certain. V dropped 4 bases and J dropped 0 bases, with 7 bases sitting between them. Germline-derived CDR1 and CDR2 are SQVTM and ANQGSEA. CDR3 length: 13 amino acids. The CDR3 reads CSVVHNSGNTIYF. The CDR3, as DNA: TGCAGCGTTGTCCATAACTCTGGAAACACCATATATTTT.

The CDR3 is CASSQDSSGRRNEQFF. The CDR3 bases are TGCGCCAGCAGCCAAGATTCCAGCGGGAGACGTAATGAGCAGTTCTTC. This chain joins TRBV4-1 and TRBJ2-1; TRBD2 agrees at 8 bases. The CDR3 contains 16 residues. In germline, CDR1 is MGHRA, CDR2 YSYEKL. V trimming: 0 bases; J trimming: 7 bases; junction bases outside the gene matches: 8.

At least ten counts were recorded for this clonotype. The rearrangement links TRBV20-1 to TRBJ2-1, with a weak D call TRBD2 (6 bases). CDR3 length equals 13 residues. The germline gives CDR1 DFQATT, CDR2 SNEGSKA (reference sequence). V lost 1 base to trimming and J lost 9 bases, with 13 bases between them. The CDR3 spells CSARVLSGLEQFF. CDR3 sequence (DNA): TGCAGTGCTAGAGTCCTTAGCGGCCTTGAGCAGTTCTTC.

The CDR3 loop is CASLGLRDTQYF. DNA of the CDR3: TGTGCCAGCTTGGGGCTCAGAGATACGCAGTATTTT. V and J are TRBV28 and TRBJ2-3; D may be TRBD1 (5 bases). V was clipped by 8 bases and J by 5 bases, with 11 bases between them. The V gene's germline CDR1 is MDHEN and CDR2 SYDVKM. The CDR3 extends over 12 amino acids.

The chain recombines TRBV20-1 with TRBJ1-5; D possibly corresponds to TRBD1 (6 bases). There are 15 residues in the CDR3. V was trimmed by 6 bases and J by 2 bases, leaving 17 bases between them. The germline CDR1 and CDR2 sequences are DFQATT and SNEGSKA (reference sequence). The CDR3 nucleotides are TGCAGTGCCTCGGACAGTAGTTGGGGCAATCAGCCCCAGCATTTT. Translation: CSASDSSWGNQPQHF.

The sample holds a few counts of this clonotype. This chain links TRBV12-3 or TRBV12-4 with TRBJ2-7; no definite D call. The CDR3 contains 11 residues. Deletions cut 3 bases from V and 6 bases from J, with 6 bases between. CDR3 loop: CASSFLTEQYF. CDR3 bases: TGTGCCAGCAGTTTCTTAACCGAGCAGTACTTC.

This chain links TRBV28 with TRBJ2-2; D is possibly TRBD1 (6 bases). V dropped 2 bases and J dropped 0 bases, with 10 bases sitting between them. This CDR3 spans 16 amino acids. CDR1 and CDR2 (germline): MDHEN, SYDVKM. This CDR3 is CASSLGDITNTGELFF. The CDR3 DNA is TGTGCCAGCAGTTTAGGGGACATAACGAACACCGGGGAGCTGTTTTTT. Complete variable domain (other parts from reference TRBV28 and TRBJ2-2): DVKVTQSSRYLVKRTGEKVFLECVQDMDHENMFWYRQDPGLGLRLIYFSYDVKMKEKGDIPEGYSVSREKKERFSLILESASTNQTSMYLCASSLGDITNTGELFFGEGSRLTVL.

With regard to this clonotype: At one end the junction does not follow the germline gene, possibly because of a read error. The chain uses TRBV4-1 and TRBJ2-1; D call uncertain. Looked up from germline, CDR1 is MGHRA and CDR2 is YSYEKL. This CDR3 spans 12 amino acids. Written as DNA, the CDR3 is TGCGCCAGCAGCCAAGAGTACAATGGGCAGTTCTTC. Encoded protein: CASSQEYNGQFF.

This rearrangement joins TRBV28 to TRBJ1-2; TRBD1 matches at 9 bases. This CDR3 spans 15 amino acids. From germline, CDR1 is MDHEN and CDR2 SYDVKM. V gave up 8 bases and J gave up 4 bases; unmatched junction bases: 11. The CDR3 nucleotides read TGTGCCAGCGATCCTGTGGGACAGGGAATCTATGGCTACACCTTC. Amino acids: CASDPVGQGIYGYTF.

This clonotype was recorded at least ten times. The CDR3 is CSASGGPITGELFF. The CDR3 nucleotides are TGCAGTGCTAGCGGAGGGCCAATCACCGGGGAGCTGTTTTTT. The chain uses TRBV20-1 and TRBJ2-2; D perhaps matches TRBD2 (6 bases). Trimming pared 3 bases from V and 4 bases from J, leaving 12 bases between. Germline-derived CDR1 and CDR2 are DFQATT and SNEGSKA (reference sequence). This CDR3 is built from 14 residues.

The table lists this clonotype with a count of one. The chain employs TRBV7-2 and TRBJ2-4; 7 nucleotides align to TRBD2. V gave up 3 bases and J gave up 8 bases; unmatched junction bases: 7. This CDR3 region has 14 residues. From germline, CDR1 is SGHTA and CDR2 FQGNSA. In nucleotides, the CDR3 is TGTGCCAGCAGCTTTGGGCTGGGGGGGGACATTCAGTACTTC. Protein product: CASSFGLGGDIQYF.

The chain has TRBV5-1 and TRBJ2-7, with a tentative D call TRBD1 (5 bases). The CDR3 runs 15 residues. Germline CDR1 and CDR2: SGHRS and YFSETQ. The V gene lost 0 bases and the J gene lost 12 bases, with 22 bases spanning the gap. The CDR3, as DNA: TGCGCCAGCAGCTTGGACTTGGATCTTTTGAGACAGATGTACTTC. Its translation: CASSLDLDLLRQMYF.

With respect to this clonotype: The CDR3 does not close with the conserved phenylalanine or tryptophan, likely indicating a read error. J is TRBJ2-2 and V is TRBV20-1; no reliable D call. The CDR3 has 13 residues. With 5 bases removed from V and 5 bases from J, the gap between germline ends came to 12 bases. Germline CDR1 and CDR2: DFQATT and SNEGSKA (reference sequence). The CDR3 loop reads CSAVRSQTGELFV. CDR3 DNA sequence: TGCAGTGCTGTCCGTAGTCAGACCGGGGAGCTGTTTGTT.

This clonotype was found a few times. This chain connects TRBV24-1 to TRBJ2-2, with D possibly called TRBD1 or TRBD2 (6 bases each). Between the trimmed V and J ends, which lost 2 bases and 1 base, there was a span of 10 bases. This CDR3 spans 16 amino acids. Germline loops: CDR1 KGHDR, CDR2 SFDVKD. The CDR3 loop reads CATSDWGARNTGELFF. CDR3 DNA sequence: TGTGCCACCAGTGATTGGGGGGCCAGGAACACCGGGGAGCTGTTTTTT.

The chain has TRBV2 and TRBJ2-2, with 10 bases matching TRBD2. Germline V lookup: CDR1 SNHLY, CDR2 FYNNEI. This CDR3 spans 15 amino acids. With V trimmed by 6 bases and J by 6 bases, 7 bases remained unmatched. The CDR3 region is CASSPLAGEAGELFF. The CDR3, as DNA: TGTGCCAGCAGCCCCCTAGCGGGAGAGGCCGGGGAGCTGTTTTTT.

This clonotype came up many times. The CDR3 loop is CSVEGGLAGVEQFF. Here the CDR3 DNA reads TGCAGCGTTGAAGGGGGACTAGCGGGAGTTGAGCAGTTCTTC. V gene TRBV29-1 combines with J gene TRBJ2-1, with 14 bases matching TRBD2. The CDR3 is made up of 14 amino acids. After removal of 1 base from V and 9 bases from J, the junction contained 2 bases not matched to a gene. CDR1 is SQVTM and CDR2 is ANQGSEA in the germline V gene.

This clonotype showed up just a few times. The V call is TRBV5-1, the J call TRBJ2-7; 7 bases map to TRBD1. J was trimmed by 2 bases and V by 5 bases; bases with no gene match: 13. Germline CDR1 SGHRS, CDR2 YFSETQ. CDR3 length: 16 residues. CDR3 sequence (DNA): TGCGCCAGCAGATCCCCCACAGGGGAGAGGGCCTACGAGCAGTACTTC. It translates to CASRSPTGERAYEQYF.

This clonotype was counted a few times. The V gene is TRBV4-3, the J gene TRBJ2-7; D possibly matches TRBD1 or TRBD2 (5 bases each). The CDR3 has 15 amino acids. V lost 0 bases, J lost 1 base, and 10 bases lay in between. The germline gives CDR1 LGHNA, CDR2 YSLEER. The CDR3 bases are TGCGCCAGCAGCCAAGATTCGGGACCGTCCTACGAGCAGTACTTC. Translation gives CASSQDSGPSYEQYF.

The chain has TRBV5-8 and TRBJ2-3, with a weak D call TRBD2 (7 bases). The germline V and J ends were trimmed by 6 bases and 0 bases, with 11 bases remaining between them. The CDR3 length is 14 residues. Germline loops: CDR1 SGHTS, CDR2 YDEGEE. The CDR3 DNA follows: TGTGCCAGCACCAGGGGAGGGAGCACAGATACGCAGTATTTT. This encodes CASTRGGSTDTQYF.

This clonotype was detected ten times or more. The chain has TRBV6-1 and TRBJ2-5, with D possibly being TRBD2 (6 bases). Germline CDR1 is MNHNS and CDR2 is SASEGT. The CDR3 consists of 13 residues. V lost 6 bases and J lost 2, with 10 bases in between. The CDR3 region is CASRGTAQETQYF. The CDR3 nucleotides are TGTGCCAGCAGGGGGACTGCGCAAGAGACCCAGTACTTC.

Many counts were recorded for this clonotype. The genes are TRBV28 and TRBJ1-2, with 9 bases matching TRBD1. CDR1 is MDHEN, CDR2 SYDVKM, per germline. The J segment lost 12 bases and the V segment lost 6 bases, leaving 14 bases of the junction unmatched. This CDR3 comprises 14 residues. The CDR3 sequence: CASRPTGGQWGDTF. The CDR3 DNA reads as TGTGCCAGCAGACCGACAGGGGGACAGTGGGGAGACACCTTC.

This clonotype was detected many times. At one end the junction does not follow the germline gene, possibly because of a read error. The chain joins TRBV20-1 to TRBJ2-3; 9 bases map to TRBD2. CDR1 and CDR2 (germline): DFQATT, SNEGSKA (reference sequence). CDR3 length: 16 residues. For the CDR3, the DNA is TGCAGTGTTAGAAGACCCAGCGGGAGGAGCACAGATACGCAGTATTTT. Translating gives CSVRRPSGRSTDTQYF.

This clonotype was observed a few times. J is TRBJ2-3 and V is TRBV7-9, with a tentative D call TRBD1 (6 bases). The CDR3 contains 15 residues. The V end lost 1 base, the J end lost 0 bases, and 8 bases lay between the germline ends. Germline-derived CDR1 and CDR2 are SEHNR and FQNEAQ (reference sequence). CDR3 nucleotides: TGTGCCAGCAGCTTAGTGCAGGGGAGCACAGATACGCAGTATTTT. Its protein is CASSLVQGSTDTQYF. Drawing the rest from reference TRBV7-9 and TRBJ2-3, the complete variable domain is DTGVSQNPRHKITKRGQNVTFRCDPISEHNRLYWYRQTLGQGPEFLTYFQNEAQLEKSRLLSDRFSAERPKGSFSTLEIQRTEQGDSAMYLCASSLVQGSTDTQYFGPGTRLTVL.

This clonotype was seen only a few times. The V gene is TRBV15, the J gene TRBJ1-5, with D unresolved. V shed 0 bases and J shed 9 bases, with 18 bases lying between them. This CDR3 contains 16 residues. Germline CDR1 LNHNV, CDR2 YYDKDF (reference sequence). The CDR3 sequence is CATSRDVGGYESPQHF. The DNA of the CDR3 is TGTGCCACCAGCAGAGATGTGGGCGGGTACGAATCGCCCCAGCATTTT.

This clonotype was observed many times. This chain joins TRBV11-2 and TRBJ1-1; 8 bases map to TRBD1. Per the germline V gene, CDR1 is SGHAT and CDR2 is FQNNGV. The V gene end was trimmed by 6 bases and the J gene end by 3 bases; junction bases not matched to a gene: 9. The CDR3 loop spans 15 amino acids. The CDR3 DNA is TGTGCCAGCAGACCAGAGACAGGGGCGTACACTGAAGCTTTCTTT. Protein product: CASRPETGAYTEAFF.

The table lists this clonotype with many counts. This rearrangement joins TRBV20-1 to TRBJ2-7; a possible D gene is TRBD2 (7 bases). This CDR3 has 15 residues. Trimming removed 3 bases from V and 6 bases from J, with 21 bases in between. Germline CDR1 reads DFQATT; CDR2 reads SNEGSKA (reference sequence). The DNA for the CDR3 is TGCAGTGCTAGGGGCGGGGGCGGGAGTGAGGTCGAGCAGTACTTC. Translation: CSARGGGGSEVEQYF.

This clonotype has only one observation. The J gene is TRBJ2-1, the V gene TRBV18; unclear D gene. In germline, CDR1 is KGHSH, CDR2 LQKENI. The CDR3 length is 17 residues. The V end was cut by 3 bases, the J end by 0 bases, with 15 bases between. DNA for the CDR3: TGTGCCAGCTCACCTTACTCGGACCTGAGCTCCTACAATGAGCAGTTCTTC. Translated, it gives CASSPYSDLSSYNEQFF.